This T cell receptor (beta chain) is from a study of technical replicates of blood from a handful of donors. The CDR3 is 13 residues long. V gave up 4 bases and J gave up 8 bases; unmatched junction bases: 6. The V gene's germline CDR1 is MNHEY and CDR2 SMNVEV (reference sequence). The method was immunoSEQ multiplex PCR; TCRdb's version includes in-frame clones alone and lacks a portion of them. The table shows more than 65,000 clones, with around nine tenths occurring only once. The sequencing input was T cells isolated from PBMCs. The TCR was taken from a human donor in good health. The rearrangement links TRBV27 to TRBJ1-2, with 8 positions matching TRBD1. In DNA, the CDR3 is TGTGCCAGCAGTTCCCCCGGACAGGGAGGCTACACCTTC. As protein: CASSSPGQGGYTF.